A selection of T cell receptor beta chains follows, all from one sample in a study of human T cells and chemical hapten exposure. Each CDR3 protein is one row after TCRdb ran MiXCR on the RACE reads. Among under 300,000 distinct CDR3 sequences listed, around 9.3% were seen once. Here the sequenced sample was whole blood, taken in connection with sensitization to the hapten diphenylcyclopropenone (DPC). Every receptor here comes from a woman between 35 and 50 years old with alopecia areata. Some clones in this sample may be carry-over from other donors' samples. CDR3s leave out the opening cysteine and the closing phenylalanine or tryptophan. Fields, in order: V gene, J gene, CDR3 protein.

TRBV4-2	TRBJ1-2	ASSQDSDSYGYT
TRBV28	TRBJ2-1	ASSLEAGERHEQF
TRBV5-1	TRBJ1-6	ASSLSQDSPLH
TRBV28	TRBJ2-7	ASSPPDRGKEQY
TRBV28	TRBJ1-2	ASSLDLTYGYT
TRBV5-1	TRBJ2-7	ASSSGRLGDEQY
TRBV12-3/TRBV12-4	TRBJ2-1	ASSLARENHNEQF
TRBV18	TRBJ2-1	ASSPPLSGFNYYNEQF
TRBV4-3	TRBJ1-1	ASSQRGRGEAF
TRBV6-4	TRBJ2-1	ASSEGAGGGNEQF
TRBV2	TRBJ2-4	ASSDPGGSKNIQY
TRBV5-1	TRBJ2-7	ASSLSAAQVYEQY
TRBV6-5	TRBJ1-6	ASSPGTGTGNSPLH
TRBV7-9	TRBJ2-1	ASSQPGLAASSYNEQF
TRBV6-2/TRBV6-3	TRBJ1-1	ASSPGPNTEAF
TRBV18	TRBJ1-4	ASSLSRGSEKLF
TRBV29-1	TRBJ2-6	SAFTGGSGANVLT